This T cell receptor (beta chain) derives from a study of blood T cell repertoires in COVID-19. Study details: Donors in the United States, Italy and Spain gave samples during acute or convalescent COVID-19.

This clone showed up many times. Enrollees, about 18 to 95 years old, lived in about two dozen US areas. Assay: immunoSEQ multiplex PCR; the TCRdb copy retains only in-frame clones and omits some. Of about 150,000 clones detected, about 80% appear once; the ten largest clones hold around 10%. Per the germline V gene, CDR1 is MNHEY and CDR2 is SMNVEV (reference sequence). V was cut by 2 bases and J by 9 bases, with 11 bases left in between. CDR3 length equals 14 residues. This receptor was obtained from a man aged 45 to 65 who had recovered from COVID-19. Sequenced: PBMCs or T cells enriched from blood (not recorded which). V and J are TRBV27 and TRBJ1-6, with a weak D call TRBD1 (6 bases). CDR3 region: CASSLNRAISPLHF. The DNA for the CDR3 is TGTGCCAGCAGTTTAAACAGGGCAATTTCACCCCTCCACTTT.